This T cell receptor beta chain was observed in a study of prognosis after radiotherapy for stage I lung cancer (dated by TCRdb to the early 2020s). Broadly, across the study: Approximately 19 stage I NSCLC patients were enrolled in Nanjing, China, between 2018 and 2019. Stage I lung tumors that were newly diagnosed and primary were found in about 14 patients, while about 5 patients had oligometastatic NSCLC after surgical resection of the primary tumor. All patients were considered medically inoperable, owing to comorbidities in around eleven and refusal of surgery in about seven. The cohort was made up of some twelve men and roughly 6 women, with a median age of roughly 74 years and an age range of about 53 to 90 years. Under 15 patients had adenocarcinoma and six or seven had squamous cell carcinoma as the tumor histology. Image-guided IMRT or VMAT was used to deliver SBRT in 3 to 5 fractions at a biologically effective dose of at least 100 Gy. Concurrent therapy was not administered to any patient alongside SBRT. Four of the 19 patients developed distant metastases after SBRT, at a median of around 7 months; the other 15 showed no significant progression. The study profiled peripheral blood TCR beta repertoires from stage I NSCLC patients before and after stereotactic body radiotherapy and related them to distant failure. The study took one blood sample before SBRT and one after SBRT from each of 19 patients and sequenced all 38 samples.

Study-wide conclusions, independent of this receptor: All reported P values were unadjusted for multiple comparisons. Tumor specificity of expanded TCR clones was not determined. Post-SBRT Shannon entropy and its change from baseline were lower in patients who developed distant metastases; baseline Shannon entropy was not associated with metastases. Differences in TRBV and TRBJ usage frequencies by metastasis status were reportedly observed in two V genes at baseline and in about 10 V and two J genes after SBRT. The study was limited by the small cohort and short follow-up, and independent validation of the study findings is required. After SBRT, the count of unique TCR clones dropped from a median of around 9,300 beforehand to 6,000 to 7,500 afterward (Wilcoxon paired P=0.011).

No patient had a history of other malignancies or prior chemotherapy or radiotherapy, and all had node-negative disease on CT and PET/CT. At each of two time points, 4.5 to 7.5 milliliters of peripheral venous blood were collected in EDTA tubes. Ficoll-Paque Plus density-gradient centrifugation was used to isolate PBMCs. Right after collection, samples were placed at -80 degrees C and kept there until analysis. The TCR beta CDR3 region was amplified from genomic DNA by two rounds of multiplex PCR. In the first PCR round, primers specific to each TRBV and TRBJ gene were used, and the primer sequences were filed in Chinese patent CN105087789A. The second PCR round used universal primers. The Roche High Pure PCR Template Preparation Kit was used to extract genomic DNA from frozen PBMCs. The libraries underwent paired-end sequencing with 151 bp reads on an Illumina HiSeq 3000. Per the authors' processing: CutAdapt was used to remove raw reads lacking the multiplex PCR primer sequences. High-quality paired reads were merged into contigs with PEAR. MiXCR assigned TRB V, D and J gene segments to each contig by aligning to reference sequences. To remove sequencing errors, CDR3 sequences were clustered according to base quality and sequence similarity. Diversity was calculated as Shannon entropy divided by the natural log of the number of productive TCR sequences. To get clonality, Shannon entropy was divided by the natural log of the number of unique clonotypes, and that result was subtracted from one. Using the Youden index from ROC curves, the researchers picked the repertoire-metric cut-offs for progression-free survival, and all analyses were carried out in R 3.5.3. The raw public data were reprocessed by TCRdb itself: fastp quality trimming at Q25, MiXCR clonotype calling, in-frame beta chains only. CDR3 protein duplicates are merged, each entry listing the most common genes and DNA. These V and J calls derive from TCRdb rather than the authors' analysis. The sample profile shows more than 10,000 distinct CDR3 sequences; under 45% of them were found once. The top ten constitute approximately 57% of the sample.

This clonotype has at least ten counts. The specificity of this receptor is unknown. Per-nucleotide qualities are absent, and no much larger clonotype sits a single base away. The germline V gene yields MDHEN for CDR1 and SYDVKM for CDR2. V ends up 3 bases short and J 7 bases short, with an unmatched junction base count of 4. From the cysteine up to the phenylalanine, the CDR3 has a length of 15 residues. The only DNA kept is the CDR3, 45 bases in frame from the first base. This material consisted of PBMCs, taken before or after stereotactic body radiation therapy (not recorded which). This receptor chain uses TRBV28 and TRBJ2-1, with 12 bases aligning to TRBD1. This receptor was taken from a donor of 50 years or more with non-small cell lung cancer. Here is the DNA: TGTGCCAGCAGTTTCCCGGGACAGGGGGCGAATGAGCAGTTCTTC. It is translated as CASSFPGQGANEQFF.